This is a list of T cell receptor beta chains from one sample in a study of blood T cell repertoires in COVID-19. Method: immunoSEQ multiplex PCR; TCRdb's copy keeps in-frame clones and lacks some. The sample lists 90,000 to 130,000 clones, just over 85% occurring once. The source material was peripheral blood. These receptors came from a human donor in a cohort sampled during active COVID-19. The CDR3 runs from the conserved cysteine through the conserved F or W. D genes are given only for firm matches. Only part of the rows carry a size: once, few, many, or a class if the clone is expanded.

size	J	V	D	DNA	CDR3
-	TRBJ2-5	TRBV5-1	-	TGCGCAAGCAGGGACTCTCAAGAGACCCAGTACTTC	CASRDSQETQYF
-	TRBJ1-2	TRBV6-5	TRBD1	TGTGCCAGCAGGCGGACAGGGGCGATGGATGGCTACACCTTC	CASRRTGAMDGYTF
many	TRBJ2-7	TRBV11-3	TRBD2	TGTGCCAGCAGTCCCTGGACTAGCGGACAATCCTACGAGCAGTACTTC	CASSPWTSGQSYEQYF
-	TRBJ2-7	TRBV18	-	TGTGCCAGCTCCCAACCGAGAGACAGGACCTACGAGCAGTACTTC	CASSQPRDRTYEQYF
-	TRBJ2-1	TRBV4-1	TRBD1	TGCGCCAGCAGCCTACGACGGACAGGGACCAATGAGCAGTTCTTC	CASSLRRTGTNEQFF
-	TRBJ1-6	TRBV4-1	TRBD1	TGCGCCAGCAGGGCCGGACAGGGGTTGACTTATAATTCACCCCTCCACTTT	CASRAGQGLTYNSPLHF
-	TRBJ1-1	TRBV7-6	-	TGTGCCAGCCGGGGAAGCGCGAACACTGAAGCTTTCTTT	CASRGSANTEAFF
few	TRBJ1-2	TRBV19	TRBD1	TGTGCCAGTAGTCTAAGACAGGGTGGCTACACCTTC	CASSLRQGGYTF
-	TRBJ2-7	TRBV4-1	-	TGCGCCAGCAGCCAAGAGTGGACAGTGCTCTCCTACGAGCAGTACTTC	CASSQEWTVLSYEQYF
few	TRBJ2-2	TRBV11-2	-	TGTGCCAGCAGCTTAGATCTTAGTTACACCGGGGAGCTGTTTTTT	CASSLDLSYTGELFF
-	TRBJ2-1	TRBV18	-	TGTGCCAGCTCACCACCGGGCTGGTACAATGAGCAGTTCTTC	CASSPPGWYNEQFF
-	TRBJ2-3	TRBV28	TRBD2	TGTGCCAGCAGTTTGGCGGGGGTGAATGCAGATACGCAGTATTTT	CASSLAGVNADTQYF
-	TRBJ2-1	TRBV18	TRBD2	TGTGCCAGCTCACCTGGGGAGGGCGCATTCTACAATGAGCAGTTCTTC	CASSPGEGAFYNEQFF
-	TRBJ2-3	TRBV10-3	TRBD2	TGTGCCATCAGTGAGGGGGCCCAAATAGCGGGGGGAACAGATACGCAGTATTTT	CAISEGAQIAGGTDTQYF
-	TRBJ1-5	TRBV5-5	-	TGTGCCAGCAGCTTGGTGGCAGGGACTAATCAGCCCCAGCATTTT	CASSLVAGTNQPQHF
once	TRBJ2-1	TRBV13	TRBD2	TGTGCCAGCAGCGCCGGGACTAGCGGGACCCCGGGGAATGAGCAGTTCTTC	CASSAGTSGTPGNEQFF
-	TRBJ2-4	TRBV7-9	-	TGTGCCAGCAGCTTAGTATCCCCTAGCGCCTTACACATTCAGTACTTC	CASSLVSPSALHIQYF
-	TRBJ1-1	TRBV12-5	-	TGTGCTAGTGTTCTCACTGGAGCAGCTGAAGCTTTCTTT	CASVLTGAAEAFF
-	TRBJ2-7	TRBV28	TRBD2	TGTGCCAGCACCGGCGGGGGGCAGTGGGGCGAGCAGTACTTC	CASTGGGQWGEQYF
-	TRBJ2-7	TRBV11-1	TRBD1	TGTGCCAGCAGCTCACAGGGGGCACTTTCGGGCGAGCAGTACTTC	CASSSQGALSGEQYF
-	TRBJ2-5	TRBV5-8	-	TGTGCCAGCAGCTACCTCGGAGAGACCCAGTACTTC	CASSYLGETQYF
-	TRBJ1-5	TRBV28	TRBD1	TGTGCCAGCAGTTCCCAGGACAGGGCCAGGTGGCAGCCCCAGCATTTT	CASSSQDRARWQPQHF
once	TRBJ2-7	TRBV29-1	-	TGCAGCGTTTTCACGGTCGGGTTCTACGAGCAGTACTTC	CSVFTVGFYEQYF
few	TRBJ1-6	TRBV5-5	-	TGTGCCAGCAGCTTGGCGGGTGATTCACCCCTCCACTTT	CASSLAGDSPLHF
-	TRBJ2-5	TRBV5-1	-	TGCGCCAGCAGGCCGGACAGGGAGGGTGGGAAGACCCAGTACTTC	CASRPDREGGKTQYF
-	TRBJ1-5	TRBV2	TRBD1	TGTGCCAGCAGTCCGTACATCACCGGGACAGGGGGTAATCAGCCCCAGCATTTT	CASSPYITGTGGNQPQHF
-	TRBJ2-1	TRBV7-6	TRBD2	TGTGCCAGCAGCTTAGGTGGGGCGGGAGCGCCATCCTACAATGAGCAGTTCTTC	CASSLGGAGAPSYNEQFF
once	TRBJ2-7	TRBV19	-	TGTGCCAGTAGTTCCCCTCTCCTCGAGCAGTACTTC	CASSSPLLEQYF
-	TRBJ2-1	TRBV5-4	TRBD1	TGTGCCAGCAGTCGGACAGGGCTGAGCAATGAGCAGTTCTTC	CASSRTGLSNEQFF
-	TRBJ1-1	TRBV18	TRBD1	TGTGCCAGCTCACCACCATCAGGGGGCACTGAAGCTTTCTTT	CASSPPSGGTEAFF
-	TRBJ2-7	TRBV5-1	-	TGCGCCAGCAGCTCGGGGGACGTCCGCTACGAGCAGTACTTC	CASSSGDVRYEQYF
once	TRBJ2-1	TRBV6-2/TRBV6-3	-	TGTGCCAGCAGTTATCTTGATGAGCAGTTCTTC	CASSYLDEQFF